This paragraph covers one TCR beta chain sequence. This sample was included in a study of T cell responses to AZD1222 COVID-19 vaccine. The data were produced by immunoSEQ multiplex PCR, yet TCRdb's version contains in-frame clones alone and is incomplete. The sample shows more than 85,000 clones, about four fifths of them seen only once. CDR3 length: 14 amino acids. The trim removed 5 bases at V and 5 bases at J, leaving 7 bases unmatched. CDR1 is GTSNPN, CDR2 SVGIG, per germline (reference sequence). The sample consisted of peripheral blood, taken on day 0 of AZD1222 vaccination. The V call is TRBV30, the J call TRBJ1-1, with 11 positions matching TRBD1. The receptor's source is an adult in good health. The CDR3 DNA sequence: TGTGCCTGGGCCAAGGACAGGGGGCGGACTGAAGCTTTCTTT. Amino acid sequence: CAWAKDRGRTEAFF.